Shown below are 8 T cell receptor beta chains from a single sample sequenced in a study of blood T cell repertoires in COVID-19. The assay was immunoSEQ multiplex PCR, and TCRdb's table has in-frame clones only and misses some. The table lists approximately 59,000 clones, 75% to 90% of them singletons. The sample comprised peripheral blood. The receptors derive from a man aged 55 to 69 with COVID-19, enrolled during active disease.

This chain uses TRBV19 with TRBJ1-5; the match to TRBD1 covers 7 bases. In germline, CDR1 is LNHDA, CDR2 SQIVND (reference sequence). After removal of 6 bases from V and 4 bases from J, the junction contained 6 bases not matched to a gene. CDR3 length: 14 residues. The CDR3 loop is CASSHQQGNQPQHF. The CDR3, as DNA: TGTGCCAGTAGCCATCAACAGGGGAATCAGCCCCAGCATTTT.

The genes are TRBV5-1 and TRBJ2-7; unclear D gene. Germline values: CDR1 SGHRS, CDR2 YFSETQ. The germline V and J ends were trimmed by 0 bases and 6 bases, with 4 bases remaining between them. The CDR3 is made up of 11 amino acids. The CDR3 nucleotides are TGCGCCAGCAGCTTGGATCGCGAGCAGTACTTC. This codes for CASSLDREQYF.

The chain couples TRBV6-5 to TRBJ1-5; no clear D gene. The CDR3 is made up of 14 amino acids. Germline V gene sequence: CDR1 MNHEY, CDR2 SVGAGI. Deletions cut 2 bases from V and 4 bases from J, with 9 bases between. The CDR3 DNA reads TGTGCCAGCAGTTACCTCCCGGGGAATCAGCCCCAGCATTTT. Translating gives CASSYLPGNQPQHF.

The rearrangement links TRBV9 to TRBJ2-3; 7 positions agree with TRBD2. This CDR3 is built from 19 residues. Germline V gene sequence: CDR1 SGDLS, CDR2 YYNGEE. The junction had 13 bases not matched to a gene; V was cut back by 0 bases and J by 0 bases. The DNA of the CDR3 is TGTGCCAGCAGCGTAGGTTGGCAGGGAGGGGACCTAAGCACAGATACGCAGTATTTT. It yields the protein CASSVGWQGGDLSTDTQYF.

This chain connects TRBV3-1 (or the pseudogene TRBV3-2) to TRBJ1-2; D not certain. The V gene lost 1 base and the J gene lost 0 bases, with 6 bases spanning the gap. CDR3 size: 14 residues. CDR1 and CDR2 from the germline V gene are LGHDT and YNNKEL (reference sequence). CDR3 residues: CASSQGPANYGYTF. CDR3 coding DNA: TGTGCCAGCAGCCAAGGGCCCGCTAACTATGGCTACACCTTC.

CDR3 bases: TGCGCCAGCAGCTTGTCATCGGGGATACACGAGCAGTACTTC. Encoded protein: CASSLSSGIHEQYF. The chain has TRBV5-1 and TRBJ2-7, with D perhaps matching TRBD2 (5 bases). The length of the CDR3 is 14 residues. V was cut by 1 base and J by 5 bases, with 13 bases left in between. CDR1 is SGHRS, CDR2 YFSETQ, per germline.

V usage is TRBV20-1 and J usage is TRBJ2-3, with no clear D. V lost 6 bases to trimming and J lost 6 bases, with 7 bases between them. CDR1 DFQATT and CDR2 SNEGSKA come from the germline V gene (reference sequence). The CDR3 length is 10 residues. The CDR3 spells CSAVADTQYF. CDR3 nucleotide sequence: TGCAGTGCCGTAGCTGATACGCAGTATTTT.

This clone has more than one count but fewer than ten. The CDR3 DNA follows: TGCGCCAGCTGGGACAGCCGGTGGGGCTACACCTTC. It is translated as CASWDSRWGYTF. This chain joins TRBV4-1 and TRBJ1-2; 7 bases are a match to TRBD1. Trimming removed 8 bases from V and 8 bases from J; junction bases left unmatched: 8. Germline-derived CDR1 and CDR2 are MGHRA and YSYEKL. This CDR3 spans 12 amino acids.